The 21 T cell receptor beta chains below were found in one sample sequenced in a study of cytomegalovirus exposure and HLA in healthy donors. PCR used 60 Vbeta primers and 13 Jbeta primers. Method: immunoSEQ multiplex PCR; TCRdb's copy keeps in-frame clones and lacks some. This sample has 150,000 to 200,000 clones, with around 62% found just once. The sequencing input was PBMCs. Every receptor here comes from a man between 40 and 49 years old in good health and CMV-seronegative.

The chain links TRBV4-2 to TRBJ2-2, with D maybe TRBD2 (5 bases). The CDR3 is 16 amino acids. The V end lost 4 bases, the J end lost 0 bases, and 12 bases lay between the germline ends. The germline V gene encodes CDR1 LGHNA and CDR2 YNFKEQ. CDR3 sequence (DNA): TGTGCCAGCAGCCTACGAGCGGCCGCGAACACCGGGGAGCTGTTTTTT. Amino acid sequence: CASSLRAAANTGELFF.

The count of this clone is one. The chain links TRBV6-5 to TRBJ1-1; D ambiguous. The CDR3 runs 14 residues. V was cut by 0 bases and J by 3 bases, with 8 bases left in between. Germline V gives CDR1 MNHEY, CDR2 SVGAGI. For the CDR3, the DNA is TGTGCCAGCAGTTACTCGTGGCAGTACACTGAAGCTTTCTTT. Translation gives CASSYSWQYTEAFF.

Note on this clone: Additional DNA sequences in this sample encode the identical CDR3. This chain links TRBV5-4 with TRBJ2-4; the D gene is possibly TRBD2 (6 bases). The CDR3 has 14 amino acids. V lost 4 bases and J 0 bases, leaving 8 bases between the germline ends. Germline-derived CDR1 and CDR2 are SGHNT and YYREEE (reference sequence). DNA for the CDR3: TGTGCCAGCAGCCTGGGACTAGCCAAAAACATTCAGTACTTC. Its protein product is CASSLGLAKNIQYF.

This clone occurred a few times. This sequence joins TRBV6-9 and TRBJ1-1; 7 positions match TRBD1. The V and J ends lost 8 bases and 3 bases, in that order; junction bases with no gene match: 9. CDR1 is MNHGY, CDR2 SVAAGI, per germline. The CDR3 covers 14 residues. In DNA, the CDR3 is TGTGCCAGCGTGGGAAAACAGGGGTACACTGAAGCTTTCTTT. This gives the protein CASVGKQGYTEAFF.

The table lists this clone with a few counts. V is TRBV5-6 and J is TRBJ1-4; D remains ambiguous. V shed 2 bases and J shed 0 bases, with 5 bases lying between them. Looked up from germline, CDR1 is SGHDT and CDR2 is YYEEEE. This CDR3 comprises 14 residues. CDR3 DNA: TGTGCCAGCAGCTTCCGTGCAACTAATGAAAAACTGTTTTTT. Translation gives CASSFRATNEKLFF.

V and J are TRBV9 and TRBJ2-5; 8 bases map to TRBD1. The V gene's germline CDR1 is SGDLS and CDR2 YYNGEE. The CDR3 is 15 amino acids. With V trimmed by 7 bases and J by 1 base, 9 bases remained unmatched. In DNA form, the CDR3 reads TGTGCCAGCGCTTGGGGACAGGCAATCCAAGAGACCCAGTACTTC. Translation: CASAWGQAIQETQYF. The full variable domain, with the rest looked up from reference TRBV9 and TRBJ2-5, is DSGVTQTPKHLITATGQRVTLRCSPRSGDLSVYWYQQSLDQGLQFLIQYYNGEERAKGNILERFSAQQFPDLHSELNLSSLELGDSALYFCASAWGQAIQETQYFGPGTRLLVL.

This clone was counted a few times. The chain has TRBV6-5 and TRBJ1-3, with 7 bases aligning to TRBD1. The CDR3 is made up of 16 amino acids. V was clipped by 0 bases and J by 3 bases; unmatched bases: 5. Germline V gene sequence: CDR1 MNHEY, CDR2 SVGAGI. The CDR3 spells CASSYSRQGYGNTIYF. The CDR3 nucleotides read TGTGCCAGCAGTTACTCGAGACAGGGCTATGGAAACACCATATATTTT.

The chain is built from TRBV5-1 and TRBJ1-1, with a tentative D call TRBD1 (6 bases). This CDR3 is 13 amino acids long. V lost 2 bases and J lost 7, with 12 bases in between. Germline V gene sequence: CDR1 SGHRS, CDR2 YFSETQ. This CDR3 is CASSLGQGSEAFF. As DNA, the CDR3 is TGCGCCAGCAGCTTAGGGCAGGGGAGTGAAGCTTTCTTT.

The chain joins TRBV5-1 to TRBJ1-3, with 7 bases fitting TRBD1. Germline CDR1 reads SGHRS; CDR2 reads YFSETQ. Trimming took 5 bases from V and 0 from J; bases not matched to a gene: 8. The CDR3 has 16 residues. In DNA form, the CDR3 reads TGCGCCAGCAGTTCTACAGGGGCTTACTCTGGAAACACCATATATTTT. The encoded protein is CASSSTGAYSGNTIYF.

The chain employs TRBV5-4 and TRBJ2-5; D is unresolved. CDR1 is SGHNT and CDR2 is YYREEE in the germline V gene (reference sequence). CDR3 length: 14 amino acids. The ends were cut back, 0 bases at V and 1 base at J, with 7 bases in the middle. CDR3 amino acids: CASSLEYSQETQYF. CDR3 in DNA: TGTGCCAGCAGCTTGGAATACAGCCAAGAGACCCAGTACTTC. Variable domain in full (rest from reference TRBV5-4 and TRBJ2-5): ETGVTQSPTHLIKTRGQQVTLRCSSQSGHNTVSWYQQALGQGPQFIFQYYREEENGRGNFPPRFSGLQFPNYSSELNVNALELDDSALYLCASSLEYSQETQYFGPGTRLLVL.

This clone was found a few times. This rearrangement joins TRBV18 to TRBJ2-1; 7 bases align to TRBD1. The trim removed 2 bases at V and 5 bases at J, leaving 0 bases unmatched. CDR3 length: 13 residues. CDR1 is KGHSH and CDR2 is LQKENI in the germline V gene. The CDR3 loop is CASSPDRDNEQFF. CDR3 coding DNA: TGTGCCAGCTCACCAGACAGGGACAATGAGCAGTTCTTC. The full variable domain, completed using reference TRBV18 and TRBJ2-1, is NAGVMQNPRHLVRRRGQEARLRCSPMKGHSHVYWYRQLPEEGLKFMVYLQKENIIDESGMPKERFSAEFPKEGPSILRIQQVVRGDSAAYFCASSPDRDNEQFFGPGTRLTVL.

This chain uses TRBV20-1 with TRBJ2-7; D is perhaps TRBD2 (6 bases). V dropped 7 bases and J dropped 3 bases, with 10 bases sitting between them. Germline-derived CDR1 and CDR2 are DFQATT and SNEGSKA (reference sequence). This CDR3 has 11 residues. The CDR3 coding sequence is TGCAGTGTAAGACTAGGCTACGAGCAGTACTTC. Protein sequence: CSVRLGYEQYF.

The chain joins TRBV7-2 to TRBJ2-7, with a weak D call TRBD2 (6 bases). V gave up 4 bases and J gave up 5 bases, with 18 bases separating them. Germline lookup yields CDR1 SGHTA and CDR2 FQGNSA. This CDR3 has 15 amino acids. This CDR3 reads CASSSLKTSAHEQYF. The CDR3, as DNA: TGTGCCAGCAGCTCGCTAAAGACTAGTGCCCACGAGCAGTACTTC.

V usage is TRBV18 and J usage is TRBJ1-6; tentatively, D is TRBD1 (6 bases). CDR3 length: 14 amino acids. Germline CDR1 KGHSH, CDR2 LQKENI. The ends were cut back, 2 bases at V and 10 bases at J, with 12 bases in the middle. CDR3 sequence (DNA): TGTGCCAGCTCACCATCAGGGGAAGGATCACCCCTCCACTTT. Its translation is CASSPSGEGSPLHF.

This clone has just a few counts. The CDR3 sequence is CASSQVRPGTGIEAFF. In DNA, the CDR3 is TGCGCCAGCAGCCAAGTCAGGCCCGGGACAGGGATTGAAGCTTTCTTT. The chain recombines TRBV4-1 with TRBJ1-1; 9 positions agree with TRBD1. The CDR3 loop spans 16 amino acids. Looked up from germline, CDR1 is MGHRA and CDR2 is YSYEKL. Trimming cost V 1 base and J 7 bases; bases outside gene matches: 10.

The chain combines TRBV7-2 with TRBJ2-2; D is uncertain. CDR1 SGHTA and CDR2 FQGNSA come from the germline V gene. The V end was cut by 6 bases, the J end by 5 bases, with 7 bases between. The CDR3 is 12 residues long. The CDR3 loop reads CASSYGTGELFF. The CDR3 DNA reads TGTGCCAGCAGTTACGGGACCGGGGAGCTGTTTTTT.

This chain links TRBV6-5 with TRBJ2-2; D gene ambiguous. The CDR3 is 14 residues long. V was trimmed by 8 bases and J by 5 bases, leaving 15 bases between them. Per germline, CDR1 MNHEY and CDR2 SVGAGI. The CDR3 DNA reads TGTGCCAGCGAGGCGCTAGTTCGAACCGGGGAGCTGTTTTTT. Translating gives CASEALVRTGELFF.

The CDR3 loop is CASSLVVESSYEQYF. The CDR3 DNA reads TGCGCCAGCAGCTTGGTAGTTGAGAGCTCCTACGAGCAGTACTTC. The chain couples TRBV5-1 to TRBJ2-7; no clear D gene. Germline CDR1 and CDR2: SGHRS and YFSETQ. Trimming pared 0 bases from V and 0 bases from J, leaving 10 bases between. CDR3 length: 15 amino acids.

CDR3 in DNA: TGTGCCAGCAGCGGCCCGTCGGGCAATGAGCAGTTCTTC. It encodes CASSGPSGNEQFF. The chain employs TRBV9 and TRBJ2-1, with unresolved D. Trimming cost V 3 bases and J 6 bases, with 10 bases left between them. The CDR3 extends over 13 amino acids. Germline loops: CDR1 SGDLS, CDR2 YYNGEE.

A few counts support this clone. At the DNA level, this CDR3 is encoded by other sequences in the same sample as well. V usage is TRBV10-3 and J usage is TRBJ2-7, with 9 nucleotides matching TRBD1. V shed 4 bases and J 4 bases; nucleotides not matched to a gene: 5. The CDR3 covers 14 residues. Germline V lookup: CDR1 ENHRY, CDR2 SYGVKD. CDR3 DNA: TGTGCCATCAGTGGAGGACAGGGGTTTTACGAGCAGTACTTC. Translating gives CAISGGQGFYEQYF.

The chain carries TRBV5-1 and TRBJ2-2, with 8 bases fitting TRBD2. The trim removed 1 base at V and 5 bases at J, leaving 10 bases unmatched. The CDR3 sequence is 17 residues long. Germline V gives CDR1 SGHRS, CDR2 YFSETQ. CDR3 protein: CASSLRGSGSGTGELFF. As DNA, the CDR3 is TGCGCCAGCAGCTTGAGAGGAAGCGGGAGTGGGACCGGGGAGCTGTTTTTT.